A single sample is the source of the 31 T cell receptor beta chains below, sequenced in a study of blood T cell repertoires in COVID-19. Sequencing used immunoSEQ multiplex PCR; TCRdb keeps in-frame clones, though not all of them. The repertoire holds approximately 330,000 clones, with 80% to 90% as singletons. The source material was PBMCs or T cells enriched from blood (not recorded which). The receptors shown here come from a woman aged 40-49 years with acute COVID-19.

This chain joins TRBV19 and TRBJ2-1, with D perhaps TRBD2 (6 bases). The V and J ends lost 4 bases and 5 bases respectively, with 24 bases between them. The germline V gene has CDR1 LNHDA and CDR2 SQIVND (reference sequence). The CDR3 covers 18 residues. CDR3 nucleotides: TGTGCCAGTAGTACCTTCCCCGTTCGGGGGAGGATCGACAATGAGCAGTTCTTC. It codes for CASSTFPVRGRIDNEQFF.

Turning to this clone: Mismatch with germline at one junction end may stem from a read error. The J gene is TRBJ2-7, the V gene TRBV6-2 or TRBV6-3; D remains unclear. Looked up from germline, CDR1 is MNHEY and CDR2 is SVGEGT. This CDR3 is 11 amino acids long. CDR3: CASSPFISGWF. The CDR3 region has the DNA TGTGCCAGCAGTCCGTTCATATCCGGGTGGTTC.

The chain uses TRBV28 and TRBJ2-1; weak D call: TRBD1 (6 bases). The CDR3 runs 14 residues. Trimming took 5 bases from V and 1 from J, leaving 9 bases between them. Germline V gives CDR1 MDHEN, CDR2 SYDVKM. CDR3 sequence (DNA): TGTGCCAGCAGTCCAGGACAGTCCTACAATGAGCAGTTCTTC. It translates to CASSPGQSYNEQFF.

The chain employs TRBV18 and TRBJ2-3; 7 bases match TRBD2. The germline V gene encodes CDR1 KGHSH and CDR2 LQKENI. The CDR3 runs 16 residues. V was pared by 3 bases and J by 0 bases, with 6 bases of the junction left unmatched. The CDR3 coding sequence is TGTGCCAGCTCACCTCTTGGTAGCGGGAGCACAGATACGCAGTATTTT. As protein: CASSPLGSGSTDTQYF.

J is TRBJ1-2 and V is TRBV11-2; D remains unclear. Germline V lookup: CDR1 SGHAT, CDR2 FQNNGV. The V end lost 3 bases, the J end lost 8 bases, and 13 bases lay between the germline ends. The CDR3 runs 13 residues. Here the CDR3 DNA reads TGTGCCAGCAGCTTGAAAGAGGGTTTGGGCTACACCTTC. It specifies CASSLKEGLGYTF.

This chain links TRBV7-2 with TRBJ1-4; 11 bases line up with TRBD1. From germline, CDR1 is SGHTA and CDR2 FQGNSA. Trimming cost V 2 bases and J 5 bases; bases outside gene matches: 13. CDR3 length equals 19 residues. CDR3 nucleotides: TGTGCCAGCAGCTTAACGTTCGGGACAGGGGGTTCGACAAATGAAAAACTGTTTTTT. Translating it yields CASSLTFGTGGSTNEKLFF.

V gene TRBV4-3 combines with J gene TRBJ2-7; unclear D gene. The CDR3 has 15 residues. The germline CDR1 and CDR2 sequences are LGHNA and YSLEER. V lost 0 bases, J lost 4 bases, and 13 bases lay in between. DNA of the CDR3: TGCGCCAGCAGCCAAGATTTGAGCGCCCGATACGAGCAGTACTTC. It yields the protein CASSQDLSARYEQYF.

The chain combines TRBV7-9 with TRBJ1-1, with D unresolved. Germline V gene sequence: CDR1 SEHNR, CDR2 FQNEAQ (reference sequence). V gave up 10 bases and J gave up 1 base, with 16 bases separating them. The CDR3 spans 14 residues. DNA for the CDR3: TGTGCCACCCATCTTCGTGGCGGGAACACTGAAGCTTTCTTT. This sequence encodes CATHLRGGNTEAFF.

With respect to this clone: One end of the junction does not line up with germline, which may come from a read error. The chain has TRBV9 and TRBJ2-5, with 8 bases lining up with TRBD2. The CDR3 is made up of 15 amino acids. In germline, CDR1 is SGDLS, CDR2 YYNGEE. The CDR3 DNA is TGTGCCAGCAGCCCGGGGACTAGACTTGAGGGGACCCAATACTTC. As protein: CASSPGTRLEGTQYF.

Only a few counts were recorded for this clone. The V and J genes are TRBV7-9 and TRBJ2-1; D uncertain. This CDR3 comprises 14 residues. V dropped 3 bases and J dropped 0 bases, with 6 bases sitting between them. Germline V gene lookup returns CDR1 SEHNR and CDR2 FQNEAQ (reference sequence). CDR3 in DNA: TGTGCCAGCAGCTTTAGTATCTCCTACAATGAGCAGTTCTTC. Residues: CASSFSISYNEQFF.

V and J are TRBV13 and TRBJ1-1, with D maybe TRBD1 (6 bases). Germline lookup yields CDR1 PRHDT and CDR2 FYEKMQ (reference sequence). This CDR3 is 17 amino acids long. Trimming stripped 5 bases from V and 2 bases from J, with 21 bases between. The CDR3 loop reads CASSPYRGRTVNTEAFF. In nucleotides, the CDR3 is TGTGCCAGCAGCCCTTATCGGGGCAGGACAGTTAACACTGAAGCTTTCTTT.

This chain connects TRBV11-2 to TRBJ2-7; 14 bases line up with TRBD2. The CDR3 runs 19 residues. In germline, CDR1 is SGHAT, CDR2 FQNNGV. J was trimmed by 5 bases and V by 4 bases; bases with no gene match: 16. The CDR3 coding sequence is TGTGCCAGCAGCTGGCAACACTCGGGACTAGCGGGGGAGAGGGACGAGCAGTACTTC. Translation gives CASSWQHSGLAGERDEQYF.

V usage is TRBV7-2 and J usage is TRBJ2-2, with D unclear. This CDR3 contains 14 residues. V was trimmed by 2 bases and J by 6 bases, leaving 10 bases between them. Germline loops: CDR1 SGHTA, CDR2 FQGNSA. The CDR3 bases are TGTGCCAGCAGCTTACGGAGCATCTCCGGGGAGCTGTTTTTT. It specifies CASSLRSISGELFF.

The chain is built from TRBV6-5 and TRBJ2-5; 12 positions match TRBD2. CDR3 length: 13 amino acids. The trim removed 6 bases at V and 4 bases at J, leaving 0 bases unmatched. CDR1 and CDR2 (germline): MNHEY, SVGAGI. CDR3 nucleotides: TGTGCCAGCAGACTAGCGGGGGGAGAGACCCAGTACTTC. Encoded protein: CASRLAGGETQYF.

The V and J genes are TRBV2 and TRBJ2-2; no clear D. This CDR3 is built from 15 residues. Per the germline V gene, CDR1 is SNHLY and CDR2 is FYNNEI. V lost 4 bases to trimming and J lost 0 bases, with 9 bases between them. In DNA form, the CDR3 reads TGTGCCAGCAGTGTCTGGCAGGCGAACACCGGGGAGCTGTTTTTT. Its protein is CASSVWQANTGELFF.

The chain is built from TRBV18 and TRBJ1-2; tentatively, D is TRBD1 (6 bases). Germline loops: CDR1 KGHSH, CDR2 LQKENI. V lost 3 bases, J lost 0 bases, and 11 bases lay in between. The CDR3 is 15 amino acids. In DNA form, the CDR3 reads TGTGCCAGCTCACCGGGACAAACCGCTAACTATGGCTACACCTTC. Translating it yields CASSPGQTANYGYTF.

The chain has TRBV6-6 and TRBJ1-5; TRBD1 might be the D (5 bases). CDR1 and CDR2 (germline): MNHNY, SVGAGI (reference sequence). The CDR3 totals 20 residues. V was clipped by 5 bases and J by 2 bases, with 28 bases between them. The chain's CDR3 is CASSPNPGLKGEDGNQPQHF. The DNA of the CDR3 is TGTGCCAGCAGTCCAAACCCGGGACTCAAGGGAGAGGACGGCAATCAGCCCCAGCATTTT.

This chain connects TRBV28 to TRBJ1-4; D gene uncertain. The CDR3 is 13 residues long. The V end lost 8 bases, the J end lost 2 bases, and 9 bases lay between the germline ends. The V gene's germline CDR1 is MDHEN and CDR2 SYDVKM. CDR3 amino acids: CASVRITNEKLFF. The CDR3 DNA sequence: TGTGCCAGCGTGAGGATCACTAATGAAAAACTGTTTTTT. Together with reference TRBV28 and TRBJ1-4, the CDR3 gives the full variable domain: DVKVTQSSRYLVKRTGEKVFLECVQDMDHENMFWYRQDPGLGLRLIYFSYDVKMKEKGDIPEGYSVSREKKERFSLILESASTNQTSMYLCASVRITNEKLFFGSGTQLSVL.

The CDR3 is CASRSTEYSNQPQHF. The CDR3 DNA follows: TGTGCCAGCAGATCGACAGAGTATAGCAATCAGCCCCAGCATTTT. The chain combines TRBV6-5 with TRBJ1-5; tentatively, D is TRBD1 (5 bases). Trimming took 6 bases from V and 0 from J, leaving 12 bases between them. Germline CDR1 and CDR2: MNHEY and SVGAGI. There are 15 residues in the CDR3.

This chain uses TRBV14 with TRBJ2-1; weak D call: TRBD2 (5 bases). CDR1 and CDR2 (germline): SGHDN, FVKESK. The CDR3 is 15 residues long. Trimming pared 4 bases from V and 3 bases from J, leaving 13 bases between. CDR3 region: CASSLSGPFYNEQFF. Here the CDR3 DNA reads TGTGCCAGCAGCCTGAGCGGTCCTTTCTACAATGAGCAGTTCTTC. Combining the CDR3 with reference TRBV14 and TRBJ2-1 gives the whole variable domain EAGVTQFPSHSVIEKGQTVTLRCDPISGHDNLYWYRRVMGKEIKFLLHFVKESKQDESGMPNNRFLAERTGGTYSTLKVQPAELEDSGVYFCASSLSGPFYNEQFFGPGTRLTVL.

The rearrangement links TRBV27 to TRBJ1-5; 8 positions match TRBD1. Per germline, CDR1 MNHEY and CDR2 SMNVEV (reference sequence). The CDR3 contains 15 residues. Trimming removed 5 bases from V and 5 bases from J; junction bases left unmatched: 8. For the CDR3, the DNA is TGTGCCAGCAGTACCCGGACAGGGAGGCATCAGCCCCAGCATTTT. This sequence encodes CASSTRTGRHQPQHF.

The rearrangement links TRBV11-2 to TRBJ1-6, with D possibly TRBD1 on 6 matching bases. V lost 2 bases and J lost 3, with 8 bases in between. The CDR3 is 15 amino acids. Germline-derived CDR1 and CDR2 are SGHAT and FQNNGV. CDR3 bases: TGTGCCAGCAGCTTACAGGGGCTCTATAATTCACCCCTCCACTTT. Protein: CASSLQGLYNSPLHF. Combining the CDR3 with reference TRBV11-2 and TRBJ1-6 gives the whole variable domain EAGVAQSPRYKIIEKRQSVAFWCNPISGHATLYWYQQILGQGPKLLIQFQNNGVVDDSQLPKDRFSAERLKGVDSTLKIQPAKLEDSAVYLCASSLQGLYNSPLHFGNGTRLTVT.

The CDR3 loop reads CASSPSASNSPLHF. The CDR3 region has the DNA TGCGCCAGCAGTCCCTCTGCCAGTAATTCACCCCTCCACTTT. This rearrangement joins TRBV5-1 to TRBJ1-6; D is unresolved. Per the germline V gene, CDR1 is SGHRS and CDR2 is YFSETQ. Trimming shortened V by 5 bases and J by 6 bases, and 12 bases separated the two germline ends. The CDR3 is 14 residues long.

The chain recombines TRBV9 with TRBJ2-2; D gene unclear. Germline V gives CDR1 SGDLS, CDR2 YYNGEE. V dropped 3 bases and J dropped 9 bases, with 12 bases sitting between them. The CDR3 covers 13 residues. The CDR3 sequence: CASSGSQLRELFF. The CDR3 DNA reads TGTGCCAGCAGCGGTAGCCAACTAAGGGAGCTGTTTTTT.

This chain joins TRBV7-2 and TRBJ1-5, with D possibly being TRBD1 (5 bases). This CDR3 contains 14 residues. From germline, CDR1 is SGHTA and CDR2 FQGNSA. Trimming took off 8 bases at V and 4 bases at J, with 15 bases between the two ends. CDR3 nucleotides: TGTGCCAGCCAGACGGGAGGGGTGAATCAGCCCCAGCATTTT. Encoded protein: CASQTGGVNQPQHF.

The chain employs TRBV5-8 and TRBJ2-1; maybe TRBD1 (6 bases). This CDR3 is built from 15 residues. The ends were cut back, 0 bases at V and 3 bases at J, with 10 bases in the middle. Germline CDR1 SGHTS, CDR2 YDEGEE. The CDR3 sequence is CASSLGIRGYNEQFF. CDR3 nucleotides: TGTGCCAGCAGCTTGGGGATCAGGGGCTACAATGAGCAGTTCTTC.

The chain employs TRBV5-5 and TRBJ2-5; 7 nucleotides line up with TRBD2. Per germline, CDR1 SGHKS and CDR2 YYEKEE (reference sequence). The V gene end was trimmed by 0 bases and the J gene end by 3 bases; junction bases not matched to a gene: 5. The CDR3 runs 15 residues. CDR3 protein: CASSLGLAAEETQYF. CDR3 DNA sequence: TGTGCCAGCAGCTTGGGTCTAGCGGCGGAAGAGACCCAGTACTTC.

The chain carries TRBV4-3 and TRBJ1-1; D possibly corresponds to TRBD1 (6 bases). The CDR3 consists of 18 residues. Between the trimmed V and J ends, which lost 4 bases and 0 bases, there was a span of 21 bases. CDR1 and CDR2 from the germline V gene are LGHNA and YSLEER. CDR3 DNA sequence: TGCGCCAGCAGCCCGAAAACAGGGCCTGGGGTCATGAACACTGAAGCTTTCTTT. This gives the protein CASSPKTGPGVMNTEAFF.

The chain carries TRBV4-3 and TRBJ1-3; D is possibly TRBD1 (6 bases). From germline, CDR1 is LGHNA and CDR2 YSLEER. The CDR3 consists of 16 residues. V was shortened by 1 base and J by 4 bases, with 14 bases between the two germline ends. The DNA for the CDR3 is TGCGCCAGCAGCCAAGGGGTACAGGGTTCAGGAAACACCATATATTTT. Translating it yields CASSQGVQGSGNTIYF.

The chain combines TRBV18 with TRBJ2-1; TRBD2 is a possible D gene (5 bases). V lost 3 bases and J lost 4, with 16 bases in between. CDR1 and CDR2 from the germline V gene are KGHSH and LQKENI. The CDR3 totals 16 residues. In DNA, the CDR3 is TGTGCCAGCTCACCGAGAGCGGTTAGCATGTACAATGAGCAGTTCTTC. Translating it yields CASSPRAVSMYNEQFF.

This clone appeared a few times. The V gene is TRBV5-1, the J gene TRBJ1-5; D is ambiguous. The CDR3 runs 15 residues. Germline CDR1 is SGHRS and CDR2 is YFSETQ. The V gene lost 4 bases and the J gene lost 3 bases, with 14 bases spanning the gap. CDR3 in amino acids: CASSQDSAPNQPQHF. Here the CDR3 DNA reads TGCGCCAGCAGCCAGGACTCTGCCCCCAATCAGCCCCAGCATTTT.